Presented here are 32 T cell receptor beta chains from one specimen sequenced in a study of CD8 T cells in ankylosing spondylitis. TCRdb called the 5' RACE reads again in MiXCR, with one record for every CDR3 protein. The sample shows about 240,000 distinct CDR3 sequences, 20% to 30% of them seen only once. Sequenced material: blood, either unsorted or a sorted T cell fraction (not recorded which). The receptors shown here come from a male donor with ankylosing spondylitis or in good health (not recorded which).

This clonotype has only a few counts. The J gene is TRBJ2-3, the V gene TRBV5-1; 7 bases align to TRBD1. The germline CDR1 and CDR2 sequences are SGHRS and YFSETQ. Trimming cost V 0 bases and J 2 bases; bases outside gene matches: 6. The CDR3 is made up of 16 amino acids. DNA for the CDR3: TGCGCCAGCAGCTTGGCCATAGGGGGCCCCACAGATACGCAGTATTTT. Translation gives CASSLAIGGPTDTQYF. The variable domain in full, completed from reference TRBV5-1 and TRBJ2-3, reads KAGVTQTPRYLIKTRGQQVTLSCSPISGHRSVSWYQQTPGQGLQFLFEYFSETQRNKGNFPGRFSGRQFSNSRSEMNVSTLELGDSALYLCASSLAIGGPTDTQYFGPGTRLTVL.

The V call is TRBV15, the J call TRBJ2-3, with D possibly TRBD2 on 7 matching bases. Germline CDR1 reads LNHNV; CDR2 reads YYDKDF (reference sequence). V was clipped by 6 bases and J by 0 bases, with 13 bases between them. The CDR3 spans 15 residues. CDR3: CATRARGLSTDTQYF. CDR3 DNA: TGTGCCACCAGGGCCAGGGGACTAAGCACAGATACGCAGTATTTT.

This clonotype was observed at least ten times. The rearrangement uses TRBV27 and TRBJ1-4, with D possibly being TRBD1 (5 bases). CDR1 and CDR2 from the germline V gene are MNHEY and SMNVEV (reference sequence). V lost 4 bases to trimming and J lost 7 bases, with 16 bases between them. This CDR3 has 15 amino acids. The CDR3 region is CASSWGGARGEKLFF. In DNA, the CDR3 is TGTGCCAGCAGTTGGGGGGGAGCACGGGGTGAAAAACTGTTTTTT.

The chain couples TRBV4-1 to TRBJ2-3; D is perhaps TRBD2 (6 bases). The CDR3 totals 16 residues. V was cut by 4 bases and J by 6 bases, with 20 bases left in between. The germline CDR1 and CDR2 sequences are MGHRA and YSYEKL. DNA of the CDR3: TGCGCCAGCAGCCCCCCAAATCCGGCGGGACCGGATACGCAGTATTTT. It specifies CASSPPNPAGPDTQYF.

The chain recombines TRBV12-3 or TRBV12-4 with TRBJ2-1; no clear D gene. This CDR3 contains 11 residues. Between the trimmed V and J ends, which lost 7 bases and 8 bases, there was a span of 9 bases. CDR3 DNA: TGTGCCAGCACCGGTCGGCATGAGCAGTTCTTC. Protein sequence: CASTGRHEQFF.

The rearrangement links TRBV27 to TRBJ1-5; no definite D call. Germline V lookup: CDR1 MNHEY, CDR2 SMNVEV (reference sequence). The CDR3 is 15 residues long. Trimming shortened V by 1 base and J by 3 bases, and 10 bases separated the two germline ends. The CDR3 sequence: CASSLYYSHNQPQHF. In DNA form, the CDR3 reads TGTGCCAGCAGTTTATATTATAGTCACAATCAGCCCCAGCATTTT.

The chain joins TRBV10-3 to TRBJ2-1; 8 nucleotides match TRBD1. Germline V gene data show CDR1 as ENHRY and CDR2 as SYGVKD. J was trimmed by 9 bases and V by 2 bases; bases with no gene match: 6. The CDR3 covers 14 residues. CDR3 in amino acids: CAISEPSDRGEQFF. The CDR3 coding sequence is TGTGCCATCAGTGAGCCCTCAGACAGGGGTGAGCAGTTCTTC.

This clonotype occurred a few times. The chain carries TRBV20-1 and TRBJ2-7, with D tentatively TRBD1 (7 bases). From germline, CDR1 is DFQATT and CDR2 SNEGSKA (reference sequence). The CDR3 loop spans 12 amino acids. The CDR3 DNA reads TGCAGCTCTTCAGGGGGGTCCTACGAGCAGTACTTC. Translated: CSSSGGSYEQYF.

This clonotype was detected a few times. The V call is TRBV3-1, the J call TRBJ2-5; 8 nucleotides align to TRBD1. V shed 3 bases, J shed 7 bases, and the junction held 7 bases outside the gene matches. The CDR3 has 14 residues. Germline loops: CDR1 LGHDT, CDR2 YNNKEL (reference sequence). The CDR3: CASSQSDREGTQYF. The CDR3 DNA follows: TGTGCCAGCAGCCAGTCGGACAGGGAAGGGACCCAGTACTTC.

This sequence joins TRBV9 and TRBJ2-1; 10 bases match TRBD2. CDR3 length: 15 residues. The germline V gene has CDR1 SGDLS and CDR2 YYNGEE. With V trimmed by 3 bases and J by 4 bases, 4 bases remained unmatched. CDR3 amino acids: CASSGAGGGYNEQFF. CDR3 bases: TGTGCCAGCAGCGGAGCGGGGGGGGGTTACAATGAGCAGTTCTTC. Looking up the rest from reference TRBV9 and TRBJ2-1 gives the full variable domain: DSGVTQTPKHLITATGQRVTLRCSPRSGDLSVYWYQQSLDQGLQFLIQYYNGEERAKGNILERFSAQQFPDLHSELNLSSLELGDSALYFCASSGAGGGYNEQFFGPGTRLTVL.

The chain has TRBV19 and TRBJ2-2, with 11 bases fitting TRBD1. With V trimmed by 5 bases and J by 5 bases, 4 bases remained unmatched. The CDR3 extends over 15 amino acids. Germline V gene data show CDR1 as LNHDA and CDR2 as SQIVND (reference sequence). CDR3 nucleotide sequence: TGTGCCAGTAGTGAATGGGACAGGGGGACCGGGGAGCTGTTTTTT. Residues: CASSEWDRGTGELFF. Supplemented by reference TRBV19 and TRBJ2-2, the full variable domain reads DGGITQSPKYLFRKEGQNVTLSCEQNLNHDAMYWYRQDPGQGLRLIYYSQIVNDFQKGDIAEGYSVSREKKESFPLTVTSAQKNPTAFYLCASSEWDRGTGELFFGEGSRLTVL.

The table lists this clonotype with a few counts. This sequence joins TRBV5-5 and TRBJ2-5; D is perhaps TRBD1 or TRBD2 (5 bases each). Per germline, CDR1 SGHKS and CDR2 YYEKEE (reference sequence). Trimming cost V 0 bases and J 1 base, with 7 bases left between them. CDR3 length: 14 amino acids. The CDR3 loop reads CASSLVGTQETQYF. The DNA for the CDR3 is TGTGCCAGCAGCTTGGTGGGGACCCAAGAGACCCAGTACTTC.

J is TRBJ2-5 and V is TRBV20-1, with 9 bases identical to TRBD1. CDR1 is DFQATT, CDR2 SNEGSKA, per germline (reference sequence). The CDR3 sequence is 16 residues long. V shed 4 bases and J 5 bases; nucleotides not matched to a gene: 14. For the CDR3, the DNA is TGCAGTGCTACACTTATGGGACAGGGCGGTGGGGAGACCCAGTACTTC. Its translation is CSATLMGQGGGETQYF.

The chain couples TRBV20-1 to TRBJ2-5, with 7 nucleotides matching TRBD2. The CDR3 sequence is 13 residues long. CDR1 is DFQATT, CDR2 SNEGSKA, per germline (reference sequence). V lost 6 bases and J lost 4; bases outside the gene matches: 8. In DNA form, the CDR3 reads TGCAGTGCCCTGGGGGGGGTTGGAGAGACCCAGTACTTC. This sequence encodes CSALGGVGETQYF.

Many counts were recorded for this clonotype. The chain is built from TRBV29-1 and TRBJ1-1; the D gene is possibly TRBD1 (5 bases). V lost 4 bases and J 4 bases, leaving 13 bases between the germline ends. The germline V gene encodes CDR1 SQVTM and CDR2 ANQGSEA. This CDR3 comprises 13 residues. In DNA form, the CDR3 reads TGCAGCGTTGCCGGCAGGGTGGCCACTGAAGCTTTCTTT. Protein: CSVAGRVATEAFF.

The table lists this clonotype with a few counts. The genes are TRBV6-1 and TRBJ2-3, with TRBD2 identical over 12 bases. The CDR3 has 17 amino acids. Germline CDR1 MNHNS, CDR2 SASEGT. The ends lost 6 bases at V and 0 bases at J; junction bases unmatched: 7. CDR3 DNA sequence: TGTGCCAGCAGCGAAACTCTAGCGGGGGGGAGCACAGATACGCAGTATTTT. Translating gives CASSETLAGGSTDTQYF.

This clonotype was counted only a few times. The CDR3 is CSALKTRSYNEQFF. CDR3 sequence (DNA): TGCAGTGCTCTTAAGACCCGCAGCTACAATGAGCAGTTCTTC. The chain uses TRBV20-1 and TRBJ2-1; D call uncertain. V was pared by 5 bases and J by 3 bases, with 14 bases between. Germline V gene sequence: CDR1 DFQATT, CDR2 SNEGSKA (reference sequence). The CDR3 runs to 14 residues.

This clonotype was picked up a small number of times. The J gene is TRBJ2-7, the V gene TRBV6-5; D is ambiguous. CDR1 is MNHEY and CDR2 is SVGAGI in the germline V gene. This CDR3 has 14 residues. With 0 bases removed from V and 3 bases from J, the gap between germline ends came to 9 bases. The chain's CDR3 is CASSYSMGSYEQYF. In DNA form, the CDR3 reads TGTGCCAGCAGTTACTCGATGGGCAGCTACGAGCAGTACTTC.

The table lists this clonotype with many counts. The chain is built from TRBV20-1 and TRBJ2-1; TRBD1 matches at 8 bases. J gave up 6 bases and V 4 bases, and 11 bases lay outside the gene matches. The CDR3 length is 15 residues. CDR1 is DFQATT and CDR2 is SNEGSKA in the germline V gene (reference sequence). DNA of the CDR3: TGCAGTGCTAAAAACCGGGACAGGTGGATCAATGAGCAGTTCTTC. It encodes CSAKNRDRWINEQFF.

The table lists this clonotype with many counts. This chain links TRBV20-1 with TRBJ2-3; 10 bases line up with TRBD2. This CDR3 is 15 amino acids long. V dropped 7 bases and J dropped 2; count of bases not matched to a gene: 9. The germline CDR1 and CDR2 sequences are DFQATT and SNEGSKA (reference sequence). In DNA, the CDR3 is TGCAGTGTCTACGTTAGCGGGGGGACCACAGATACGCAGTATTTT. This translates into CSVYVSGGTTDTQYF.

V gene TRBV2 combines with J gene TRBJ1-2, with 8 bases identical to TRBD1. This CDR3 has 13 residues. The germline V gene has CDR1 SNHLY and CDR2 FYNNEI. The V and J ends lost 11 bases and 8 bases, in that order; junction bases with no gene match: 13. In DNA, the CDR3 is TGTGCCGTCCGACAGGACAGGGCGGGGGGCTACACCTTC. It encodes CAVRQDRAGGYTF. The whole variable domain, remainder taken from reference TRBV2 and TRBJ1-2, is EPEVTQTPSHQVTQMGQEVILRCVPISNHLYFYWYRQILGQKVEFLVSFYNNEISEKSEIFDDQFSVERPDGSNFTLKIRSTKLEDSAMYFCAVRQDRAGGYTFGSGTRLTVV.

The table lists this clonotype with a few counts. The J gene is TRBJ2-1, the V gene TRBV12-3 or TRBV12-4; 10 bases map to TRBD1. The V and J ends lost 5 bases and 6 bases, in that order; junction bases with no gene match: 7. The CDR3 runs 15 residues. The CDR3 loop is CASSPDRGLGNEQFF. In nucleotides, the CDR3 is TGTGCCAGCAGTCCCGACAGGGGGCTTGGCAATGAGCAGTTCTTC.

About this clonotype itself: A much larger clone sits a single nucleotide away, making a read error possible. V gene TRBV20-1 combines with J gene TRBJ2-1; possible D gene TRBD2, 6 bases. This CDR3 spans 15 amino acids. The germline V gene has CDR1 DFQATT and CDR2 SNEGSKA (reference sequence). Between the trimmed V and J ends, which lost 7 bases and 10 bases, there was a span of 26 bases. The CDR3 DNA is TGCAGTGGAAGGGTGGCGGGGTCCGGCACCAAGGAGCAGTTCTTC. Translated, it gives CSGRVAGSGTKEQFF.

This clonotype turned up a few times. The chain uses TRBV6-4 and TRBJ2-3; D is uncertain. The CDR3 is 14 amino acids. Trimming took 7 bases from V and 0 from J, leaving 11 bases between them. CDR1 and CDR2 (germline): MRHNA, SNTAGT. The CDR3 bases are TGTGCCAGCATCGAACCTTCTAGCACAGATACGCAGTATTTT. Encoded protein: CASIEPSSTDTQYF.

V and J are TRBV20-1 and TRBJ1-2; perhaps TRBD1 as D (5 bases). The V end was cut by 6 bases, the J end by 4 bases, with 12 bases between. Per germline, CDR1 DFQATT and CDR2 SNEGSKA (reference sequence). The CDR3 contains 12 residues. The CDR3 loop reads CSAGATAYGYTF. The CDR3 nucleotides are TGCAGTGCCGGAGCGACAGCCTATGGCTACACCTTC.

This clonotype has ten or more counts. The J gene is TRBJ2-5, the V gene TRBV29-1; a weak D match, TRBD1 (6 bases). CDR3 size: 13 residues. V lost 4 bases, J lost 3 bases, and 12 bases lay in between. Germline V lookup: CDR1 SQVTM, CDR2 ANQGSEA. The CDR3 is CSVVSTGKETQYF. Here the CDR3 DNA reads TGCAGCGTTGTCAGTACAGGGAAAGAGACCCAGTACTTC.

This clonotype has a count of ten or more. J is TRBJ2-5 and V is TRBV15; D perhaps matches TRBD2 (5 bases). V lost 1 base and J 5 bases, leaving 8 bases between the germline ends. CDR1 is LNHNV and CDR2 is YYDKDF in the germline V gene (reference sequence). The CDR3 covers 13 residues. The CDR3 coding sequence is TGTGCCACCAGCAGAGGAGGGTCGGAGACCCAGTACTTC. Amino acid sequence: CATSRGGSETQYF.

This clonotype has at least ten counts. The V and J genes are TRBV20-1 and TRBJ2-2; unclear D gene. CDR3 length: 13 residues. Germline V gives CDR1 DFQATT, CDR2 SNEGSKA (reference sequence). V lost 4 bases, J lost 3 bases, and 9 bases lay in between. CDR3 bases: TGCAGTGCTACGGCGCAGGACACCGGGGAGCTGTTTTTT. Translation: CSATAQDTGELFF.

This clonotype appeared many times. V usage is TRBV4-1 and J usage is TRBJ2-4; D may be TRBD1 (6 bases). The CDR3 has 18 amino acids. Germline CDR1 reads MGHRA; CDR2 reads YSYEKL. Trimming stripped 5 bases from V and 0 bases from J, with 20 bases between. DNA for the CDR3: TGCGCCAGCAGCGGAAACTGGGACAACAACATAGCCAAAAACATTCAGTACTTC. The encoded protein is CASSGNWDNNIAKNIQYF.

This rearrangement joins TRBV15 to TRBJ2-5; D gene uncertain. V was pared by 5 bases and J by 3 bases, with 13 bases between. The CDR3 has 14 amino acids. Germline V gene lookup returns CDR1 LNHNV and CDR2 YYDKDF (reference sequence). CDR3 region: CATSPSRVEETQYF. In DNA, the CDR3 is TGTGCCACCAGCCCCTCTCGGGTCGAAGAGACCCAGTACTTC.

This clonotype appeared many times. This chain connects TRBV6-5 to TRBJ1-1; D gene ambiguous. This CDR3 is built from 13 residues. Germline CDR1 is MNHEY and CDR2 is SVGAGI. Trimming took off 2 bases at V and 1 base at J, with 5 bases between the two ends. CDR3 region: CASSYRRNTEAFF. The CDR3 region has the DNA TGTGCCAGCAGTTACCGCAGGAACACTGAAGCTTTCTTT.

The chain has TRBV5-1 and TRBJ1-1, with TRBD1 as a possible D gene (5 bases). The length of the CDR3 is 15 residues. V was pared by 3 bases and J by 0 bases, with 12 bases between. In germline, CDR1 is SGHRS, CDR2 YFSETQ. Written as DNA, the CDR3 is TGCGCCAGCAGCTCTAACGGGGGGGTGAACACTGAAGCTTTCTTT. Translation gives CASSSNGGVNTEAFF.